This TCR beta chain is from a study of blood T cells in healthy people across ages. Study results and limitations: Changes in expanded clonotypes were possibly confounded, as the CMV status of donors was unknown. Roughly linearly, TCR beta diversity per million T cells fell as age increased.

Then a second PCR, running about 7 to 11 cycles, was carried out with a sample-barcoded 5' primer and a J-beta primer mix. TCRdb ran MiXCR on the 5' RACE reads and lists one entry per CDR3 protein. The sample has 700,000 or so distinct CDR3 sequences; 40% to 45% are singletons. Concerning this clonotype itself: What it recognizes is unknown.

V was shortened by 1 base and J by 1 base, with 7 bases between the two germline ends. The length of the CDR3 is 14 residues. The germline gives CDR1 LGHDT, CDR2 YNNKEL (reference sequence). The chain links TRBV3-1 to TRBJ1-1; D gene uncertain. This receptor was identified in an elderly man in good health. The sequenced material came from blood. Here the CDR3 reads CASSQGDRNTEAFF. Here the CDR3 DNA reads TGTGCCAGCAGCCAAGGGGATCGGAACACTGAAGCTTTCTTT.